This TCR beta chain was sequenced during a study of T cell changes during pregnancy in multiple sclerosis. Germline CDR1 is MNHEY and CDR2 is SMNVEV (reference sequence). The CDR3 has 16 residues. The V gene end was trimmed by 6 bases and the J gene end by 3 bases; junction bases not matched to a gene: 10. Profiled with immunoSEQ multiplex PCR; TCRdb holds only in-frame clones, not every one. The sample carries about 65,000 clones, approximately 92% recorded once. The rearrangement uses TRBV27 and TRBJ2-2; 7 nucleotides align to TRBD1. The sequenced sample was CD8+ T cells from peripheral blood mononuclear cells, obtained in the third trimester of pregnancy. The sequence came from a female donor in good health, enrolled as a control in a pregnancy study. The CDR3 region has the DNA TGTGCCAGCAGGCCCACGGGACAGAGTTACACCGGGGAGCTGTTTTTT. It is translated as CASRPTGQSYTGELFF.